This T cell receptor beta chain is from a study of blood T cell repertoires in COVID-19. About the research overall: The analysed material was cDNA or gDNA that came from T cells, B-cell-depleted T cells, or PBMCs.

Per the study methods: Estimation of nucleated cell counts relied on the amplification of reference gene primers. The assay was immunoSEQ multiplex PCR, and TCRdb's table has in-frame clones only and misses some. That table supplies the V and J calls and clone size; D and trimming were determined from the DNA. The sample carries more than 200,000 clones, approximately 90% recorded once. A word on this clone: This sample also contains other DNA sequences that code for the same CDR3.

The germline V gene has CDR1 MNHEY and CDR2 SVGAGI. The CDR3 runs to 14 residues. V shed 5 bases, J shed 1 base, and the junction held 4 bases outside the gene matches. The sequence derives from a man aged 65-85 years with acute or convalescent COVID-19. Sample: peripheral blood. The chain couples TRBV6-5 to TRBJ2-7; TRBD2 matches 8 bases. DNA for the CDR3: TGTGCCAGCAGTCTAGCGGGCGGATCCTACGAGCAGTACTTC. Protein: CASSLAGGSYEQYF.